This T cell receptor (beta chain) was recorded in a study of blood T cells in healthy people across ages. On the study more broadly: Through template switching, about one barcoded beta molecule was captured per two T cells, as measured in model experiments.

The authors ran a second PCR of about 6 to 11 cycles using a sample-barcoded 5' primer and a J-beta primer mix. Each cDNA molecule carried a tag from a template-switch adaptor that contained 12 random nucleotides. MiXCR, run by TCRdb on the 5' RACE reads, gives a single entry per CDR3 protein. The sample has 850,000 to 1,100,000 distinct CDR3 sequences; around two fifths are singletons. Broader study findings: Both naive CD4+ cell counts and diversity were greater in long-lived donors than in aged donors.

This clonotype was picked up a small number of times. Its antigen is unknown. The authors extracted at least 6 micrograms of total RNA per sample. Per germline, CDR1 MNHEY and CDR2 SVGEGT. This CDR3 contains 20 residues. Trimming removed 6 bases at V and 0 bases at J, with 26 bases between. The sample comprised blood. The clonotype comes from a man between 18 and 29 years old in good health. The chain is built from TRBV6-2 or TRBV6-3 and TRBJ1-4, with unresolved D. As DNA, the CDR3 is TGTGCCAGCAGCCGGATACCCATGGCAGTCGACCTAGCAACTAATGAAAAACTGTTTTTT. Translated, it gives CASSRIPMAVDLATNEKLFF.